This T cell receptor beta chain was recorded in a study of CD4 T cell repertoires in COVID-19. Points from the study as a whole: Two or all three memory subsets shared several highly expanded SARS-CoV-2-reactive clonotypes. Between about 6 and 28% of SARS-CoV-2 clonotypes also appeared in SARS-CoV and/or HKU1 spike cultures.

Sequencing was performed with immunoSEQ multiplex PCR; in TCRdb, only in-frame clones are kept and a portion is missing. The sample includes 60,000 to 90,000 clones, around four fifths seen only once; the top ten take 0.5% to 0.6%. On this clone itself: Its cognate antigen is unknown.

These memory T cells were uncultured and sequenced directly after ex vivo isolation. Per germline, CDR1 SNHLY and CDR2 FYNNEI. This CDR3 contains 16 residues. The V end lost 0 bases, the J end lost 4 bases, and 14 bases lay between the germline ends. The J gene is TRBJ2-3, the V gene TRBV2; D tentatively fits TRBD1 or TRBD2 (5 bases each). The sequence came from a human donor who had COVID-19. This material consisted of CD4+ T cells from peripheral blood, taken after recovery from COVID-19. The CDR3 is CASSEATGASPDTQYF. The CDR3 nucleotides read TGTGCCAGCAGTGAAGCGACCGGGGCCTCCCCAGATACGCAGTATTTT.